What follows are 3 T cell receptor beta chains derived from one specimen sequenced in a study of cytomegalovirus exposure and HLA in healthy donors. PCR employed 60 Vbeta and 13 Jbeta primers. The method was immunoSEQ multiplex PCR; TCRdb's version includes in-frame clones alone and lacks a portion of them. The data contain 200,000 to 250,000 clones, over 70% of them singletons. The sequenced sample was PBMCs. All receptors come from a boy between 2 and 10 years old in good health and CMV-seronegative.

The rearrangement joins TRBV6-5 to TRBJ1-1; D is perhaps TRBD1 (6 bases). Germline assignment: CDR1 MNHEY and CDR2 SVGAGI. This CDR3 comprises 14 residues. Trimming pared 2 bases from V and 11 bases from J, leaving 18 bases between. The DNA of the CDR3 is TGTGCCAGCAGTTACACAGGGTCGGGCGAGGGTGCTTTCTTT. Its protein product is CASSYTGSGEGAFF.

Here the CDR3 DNA reads TGTGCCAGTAAACGATACGGGACAGGGGGCTCCAATGAGCAGTTCTTC. It is translated as CASKRYGTGGSNEQFF. The rearrangement uses TRBV19 and TRBJ2-1, with TRBD1 matching over 12 bases. Germline V gene lookup returns CDR1 LNHDA and CDR2 SQIVND (reference sequence). The CDR3 has 16 amino acids. Trimming at V came to 7 bases and at J to 6 bases, leaving 10 bases not matched to a gene.

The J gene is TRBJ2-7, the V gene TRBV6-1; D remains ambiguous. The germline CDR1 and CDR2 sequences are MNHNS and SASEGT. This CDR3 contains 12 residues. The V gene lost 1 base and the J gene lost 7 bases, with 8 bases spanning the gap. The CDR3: CASSEVGFEQYF. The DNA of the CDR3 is TGTGCCAGCAGTGAAGTCGGTTTTGAGCAGTACTTC.